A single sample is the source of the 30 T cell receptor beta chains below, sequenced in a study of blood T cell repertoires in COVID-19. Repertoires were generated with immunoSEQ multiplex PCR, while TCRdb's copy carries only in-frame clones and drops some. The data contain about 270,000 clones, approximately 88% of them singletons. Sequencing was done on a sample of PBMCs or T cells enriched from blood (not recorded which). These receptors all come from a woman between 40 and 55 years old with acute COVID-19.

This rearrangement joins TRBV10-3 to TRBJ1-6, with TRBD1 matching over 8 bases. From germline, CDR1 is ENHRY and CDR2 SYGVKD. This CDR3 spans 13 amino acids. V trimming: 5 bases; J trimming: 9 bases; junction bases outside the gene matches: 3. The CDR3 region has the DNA TGTGCCATCAGTAAACAGGGGGGTTCACCCCTCCACTTT. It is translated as CAISKQGGSPLHF.

The CDR3 DNA is TGTGCCTGGTTGCGTATTATGAACACTGAAGCTTTCTTT. Protein product: CAWLRIMNTEAFF. This chain joins TRBV30 and TRBJ1-1; D unclear. The germline V and J ends were trimmed by 5 bases and 0 bases, with 10 bases remaining between them. CDR1 is GTSNPN and CDR2 is SVGIG in the germline V gene (reference sequence). CDR3 length: 13 residues.

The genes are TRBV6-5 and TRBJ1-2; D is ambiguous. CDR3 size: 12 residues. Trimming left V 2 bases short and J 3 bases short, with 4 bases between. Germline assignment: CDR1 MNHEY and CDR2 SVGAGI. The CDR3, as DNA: TGTGCCAGCAGTTACGGCTACTATGGCTACACCTTC. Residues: CASSYGYYGYTF.

The CDR3 DNA is TGTGCCAGCAGCTCCGGAAGAAATAGCGCGCAGTATTTT. This encodes CASSSGRNSAQYF. V usage is TRBV7-2 and J usage is TRBJ2-3, with D tentatively TRBD2 (5 bases). CDR3 length: 13 residues. Germline V lookup: CDR1 SGHTA, CDR2 FQGNSA. The ends were cut back, 4 bases at V and 10 bases at J, with 15 bases in the middle.

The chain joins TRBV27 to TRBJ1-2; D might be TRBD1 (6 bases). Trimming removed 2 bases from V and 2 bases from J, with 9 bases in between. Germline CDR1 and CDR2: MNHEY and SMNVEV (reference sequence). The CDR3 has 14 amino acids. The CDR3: CASSLQGTNYGYTF. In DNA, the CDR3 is TGTGCCAGCAGTTTACAGGGGACCAACTATGGCTACACCTTC.

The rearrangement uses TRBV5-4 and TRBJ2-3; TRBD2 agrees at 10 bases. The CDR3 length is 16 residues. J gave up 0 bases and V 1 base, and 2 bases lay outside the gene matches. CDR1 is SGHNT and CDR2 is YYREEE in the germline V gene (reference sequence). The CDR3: CASSLRAGGSTDTQYF. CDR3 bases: TGTGCCAGCAGCTTGCGAGCGGGAGGGAGCACAGATACGCAGTATTTT.

CDR3 bases: TGTGCCAGCAGTTTAAACAGAAATGAGCAGTTCTTC. It encodes CASSLNRNEQFF. This sequence joins TRBV12-3 or TRBV12-4 and TRBJ2-1, with unresolved D. CDR3 size: 12 residues. V was cut by 2 bases and J by 7 bases, with 6 bases left in between.

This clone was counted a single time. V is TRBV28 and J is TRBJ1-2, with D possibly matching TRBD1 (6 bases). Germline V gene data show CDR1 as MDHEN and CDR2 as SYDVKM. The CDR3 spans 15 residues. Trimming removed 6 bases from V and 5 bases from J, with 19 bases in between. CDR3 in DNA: TGTGCCAGCAGAGACACAGGGAAGCCTAGTTATGGCTACACCTTC. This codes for CASRDTGKPSYGYTF.

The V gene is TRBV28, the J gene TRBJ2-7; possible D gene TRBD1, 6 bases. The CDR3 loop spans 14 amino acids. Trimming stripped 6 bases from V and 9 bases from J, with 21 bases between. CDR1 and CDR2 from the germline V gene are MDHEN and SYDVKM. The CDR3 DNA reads TGTGCCAGCAGCGCGTCCGGGACACCGGCCGTGCAGTACGTC. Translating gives CASSASGTPAVQYV.

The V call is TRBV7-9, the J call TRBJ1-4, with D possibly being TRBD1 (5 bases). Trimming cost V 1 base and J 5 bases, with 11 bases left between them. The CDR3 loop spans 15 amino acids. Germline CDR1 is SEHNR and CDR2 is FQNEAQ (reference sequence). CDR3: CASSLGGRANEKLFF. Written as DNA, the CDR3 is TGTGCCAGCAGCTTAGGGGGCAGGGCCAATGAAAAACTGTTTTTT.

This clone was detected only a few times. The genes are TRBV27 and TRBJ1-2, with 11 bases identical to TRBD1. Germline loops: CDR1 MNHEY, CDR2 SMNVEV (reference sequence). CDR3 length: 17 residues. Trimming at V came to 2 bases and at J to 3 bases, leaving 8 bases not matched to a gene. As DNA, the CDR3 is TGTGCCAGCAGTTTAGCACCGGGACAGGGGGGACACTATGGCTACACCTTC. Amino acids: CASSLAPGQGGHYGYTF.

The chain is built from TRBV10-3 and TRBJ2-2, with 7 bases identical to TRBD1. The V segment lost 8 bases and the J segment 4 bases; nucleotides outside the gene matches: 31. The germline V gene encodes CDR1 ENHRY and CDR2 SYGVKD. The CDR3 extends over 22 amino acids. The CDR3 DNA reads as TGTGCCATCTGGGTTCTCTCTTGGGCCAACCATCCGGGACAGAAACTCACCGGGGAGCTGTTTTTT. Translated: CAIWVLSWANHPGQKLTGELFF.

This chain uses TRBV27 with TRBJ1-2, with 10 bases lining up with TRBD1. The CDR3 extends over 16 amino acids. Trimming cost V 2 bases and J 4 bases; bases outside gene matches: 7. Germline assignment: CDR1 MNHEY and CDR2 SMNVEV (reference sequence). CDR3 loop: CASSLKGQGTVYGYTF. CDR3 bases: TGTGCCAGCAGTTTAAAGGGACAGGGGACGGTCTATGGCTACACCTTC.

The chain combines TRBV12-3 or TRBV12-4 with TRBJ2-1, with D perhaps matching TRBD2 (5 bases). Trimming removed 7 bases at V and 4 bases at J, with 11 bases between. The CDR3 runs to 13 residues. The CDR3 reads CASTPLGYNEQFF. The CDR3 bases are TGTGCCAGCACCCCACTAGGGTACAATGAGCAGTTCTTC.

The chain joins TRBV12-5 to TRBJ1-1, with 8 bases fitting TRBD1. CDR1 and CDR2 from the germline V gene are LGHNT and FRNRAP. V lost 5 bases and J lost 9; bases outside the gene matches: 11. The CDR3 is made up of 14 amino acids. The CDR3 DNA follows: TGTGCTAGTGGTCAACCCGACGGGACAGGTAAAGCTTTCTTT. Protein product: CASGQPDGTGKAFF.

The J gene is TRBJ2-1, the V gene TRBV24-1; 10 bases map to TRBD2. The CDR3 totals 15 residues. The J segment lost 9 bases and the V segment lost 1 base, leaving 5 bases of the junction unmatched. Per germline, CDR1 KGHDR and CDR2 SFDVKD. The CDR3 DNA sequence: TGTGCCACCAGTGATTTTACTAGCGGGACTCTTGAGCAGTTCTTC. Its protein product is CATSDFTSGTLEQFF.

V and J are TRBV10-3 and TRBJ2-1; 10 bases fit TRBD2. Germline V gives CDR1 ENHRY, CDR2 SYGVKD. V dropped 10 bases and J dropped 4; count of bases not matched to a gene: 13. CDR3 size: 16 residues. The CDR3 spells CATLGGAGGIYNEQFF. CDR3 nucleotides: TGTGCCACTCTTGGGGGAGCGGGAGGGATTTACAATGAGCAGTTCTTC.

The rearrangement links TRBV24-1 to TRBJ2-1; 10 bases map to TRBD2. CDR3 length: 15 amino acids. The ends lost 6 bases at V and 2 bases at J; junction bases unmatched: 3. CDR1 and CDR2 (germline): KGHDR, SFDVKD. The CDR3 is CATSLAGDTYNEQFF. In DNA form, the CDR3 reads TGTGCCACCAGTCTAGCGGGGGACACCTACAATGAGCAGTTCTTC.

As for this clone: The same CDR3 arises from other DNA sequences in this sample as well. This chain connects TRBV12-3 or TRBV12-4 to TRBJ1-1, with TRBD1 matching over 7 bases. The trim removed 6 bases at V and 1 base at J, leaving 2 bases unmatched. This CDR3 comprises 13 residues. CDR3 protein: CASRRTGNTEAFF. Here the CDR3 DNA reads TGTGCCAGCAGACGGACAGGGAACACTGAAGCTTTCTTT.

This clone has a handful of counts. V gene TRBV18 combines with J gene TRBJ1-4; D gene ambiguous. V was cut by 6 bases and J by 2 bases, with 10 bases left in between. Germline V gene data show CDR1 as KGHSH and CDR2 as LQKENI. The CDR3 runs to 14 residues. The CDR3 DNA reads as TGTGCCAGCTCCCTCCCGGGGACTAATGAAAAACTGTTTTTT. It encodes CASSLPGTNEKLFF. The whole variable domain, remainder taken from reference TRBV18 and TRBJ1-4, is NAGVMQNPRHLVRRRGQEARLRCSPMKGHSHVYWYRQLPEEGLKFMVYLQKENIIDESGMPKERFSAEFPKEGPSILRIQQVVRGDSAAYFCASSLPGTNEKLFFGSGTQLSVL.

CDR3 amino acids: CASSQSRGRGNTIYF. CDR3 nucleotide sequence: TGTGCCAGCAGCCAATCTCGGGGTAGAGGAAACACCATATATTTT. V gene TRBV16 combines with J gene TRBJ1-3; D is unresolved. The CDR3 totals 15 residues. From germline, CDR1 is KGHSY and CDR2 FQNENV. V dropped 0 bases and J dropped 4 bases, with 10 bases sitting between them. The complete variable domain, with remaining parts taken from reference TRBV16 and TRBJ1-3, reads GEEVAQTPKHLVRGEGQKAKLYCAPIKGHSYVFWYQQVLKNEFKFLISFQNENVFDETGMPKERFSAKCLPNSPCSLEIQATKLEDSAVYFCASSQSRGRGNTIYFGEGSWLTVV.

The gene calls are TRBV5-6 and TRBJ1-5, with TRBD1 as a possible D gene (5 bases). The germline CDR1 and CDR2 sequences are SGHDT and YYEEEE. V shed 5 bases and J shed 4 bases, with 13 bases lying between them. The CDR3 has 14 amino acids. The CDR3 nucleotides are TGTGCCAGCAGTTGGGGGGGTCCGAATCAGCCCCAGCATTTT. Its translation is CASSWGGPNQPQHF.

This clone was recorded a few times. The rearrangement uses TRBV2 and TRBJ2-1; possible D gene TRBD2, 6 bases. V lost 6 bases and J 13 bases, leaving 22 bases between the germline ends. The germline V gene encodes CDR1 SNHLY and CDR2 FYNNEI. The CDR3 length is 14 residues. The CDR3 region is CASSRGGLAFRQFF. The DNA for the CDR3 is TGTGCCAGCAGCCGGGGTGGGCTAGCGTTTAGACAGTTCTTC. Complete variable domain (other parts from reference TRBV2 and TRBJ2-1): EPEVTQTPSHQVTQMGQEVILRCVPISNHLYFYWYRQILGQKVEFLVSFYNNEISEKSEIFDDQFSVERPDGSNFTLKIRSTKLEDSAMYFCASSRGGLAFRQFFGPGTRLTVL.

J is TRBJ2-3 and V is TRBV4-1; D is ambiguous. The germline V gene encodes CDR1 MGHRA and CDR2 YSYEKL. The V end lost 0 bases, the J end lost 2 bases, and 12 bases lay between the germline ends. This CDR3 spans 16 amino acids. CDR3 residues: CASSQESTGATDTQYF. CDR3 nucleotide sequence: TGCGCCAGCAGCCAAGAGTCCACGGGTGCCACAGATACGCAGTATTTT.

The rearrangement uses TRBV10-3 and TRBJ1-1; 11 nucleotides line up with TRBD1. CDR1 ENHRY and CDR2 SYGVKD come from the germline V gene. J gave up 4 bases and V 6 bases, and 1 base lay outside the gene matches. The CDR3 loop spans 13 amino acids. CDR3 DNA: TGTGCCATCAGGGGACAGGGGGGCACTGAAGCTTTCTTT. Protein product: CAIRGQGGTEAFF.

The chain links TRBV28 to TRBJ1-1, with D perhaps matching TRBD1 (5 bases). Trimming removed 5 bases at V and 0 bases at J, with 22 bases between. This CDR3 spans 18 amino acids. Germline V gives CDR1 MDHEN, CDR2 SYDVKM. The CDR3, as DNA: TGTGCCAGCAGTCAAAGACAGTCCCTGTTCTGGGTGAACACTGAAGCTTTCTTT. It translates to CASSQRQSLFWVNTEAFF. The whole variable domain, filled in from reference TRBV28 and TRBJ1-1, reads DVKVTQSSRYLVKRTGEKVFLECVQDMDHENMFWYRQDPGLGLRLIYFSYDVKMKEKGDIPEGYSVSREKKERFSLILESASTNQTSMYLCASSQRQSLFWVNTEAFFGQGTRLTVV.

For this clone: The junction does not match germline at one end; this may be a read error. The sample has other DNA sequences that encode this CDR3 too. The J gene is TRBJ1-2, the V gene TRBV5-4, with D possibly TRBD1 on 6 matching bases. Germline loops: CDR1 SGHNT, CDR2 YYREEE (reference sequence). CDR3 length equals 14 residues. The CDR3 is CASSFGQNNYGYTF. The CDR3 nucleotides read TGTGCCAGTAGCTTCGGACAGAACAACTATGGCTACACCTTC.

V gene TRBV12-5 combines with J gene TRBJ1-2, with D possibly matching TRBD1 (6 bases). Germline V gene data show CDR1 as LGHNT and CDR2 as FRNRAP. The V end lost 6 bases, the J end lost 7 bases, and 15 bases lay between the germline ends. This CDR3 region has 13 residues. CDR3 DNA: TGTGCTAGTGGCCTCTCCCCGGACAGTGGCTACACCTTC. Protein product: CASGLSPDSGYTF.

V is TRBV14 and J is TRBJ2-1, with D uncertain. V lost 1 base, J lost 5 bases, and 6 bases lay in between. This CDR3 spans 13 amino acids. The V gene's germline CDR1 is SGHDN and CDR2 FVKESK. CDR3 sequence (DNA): TGTGCCAGCAGCCAAGTGCGGAACAATGAGCAGTTCTTC. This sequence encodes CASSQVRNNEQFF.

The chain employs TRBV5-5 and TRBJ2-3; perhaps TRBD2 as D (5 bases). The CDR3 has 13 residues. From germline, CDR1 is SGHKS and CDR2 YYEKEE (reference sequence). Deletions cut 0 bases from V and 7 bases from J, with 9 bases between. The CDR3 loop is CASSLVREYTQYF. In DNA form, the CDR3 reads TGTGCCAGCAGCTTGGTTCGGGAATATACGCAGTATTTT. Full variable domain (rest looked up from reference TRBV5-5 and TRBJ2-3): DAGVTQSPTHLIKTRGQQVTLRCSPISGHKSVSWYQQVLGQGPQFIFQYYEKEERGRGNFPDRFSARQFPNYSSELNVNALLLGDSALYLCASSLVREYTQYFGPGTRLTVL.